These 23 T cell receptor beta chains were all obtained from the same sample, sequenced in a study of T cells after yellow fever vaccination. TCRdb fed the 5' RACE reads into MiXCR, producing one record per CDR3 protein. The repertoire holds 500,000 to 650,000 distinct CDR3 sequences, with around an eighth as singletons. Here the sequenced sample was PBMCs, taken on the day of the yellow fever booster vaccination. Receptors originate from a man younger than 45 who received the YFV17D yellow fever vaccine.

This chain connects TRBV27 to TRBJ2-1; 10 bases are shared with TRBD1. Trimming cost V 3 bases and J 1 base; bases outside gene matches: 6. Germline CDR1 reads MNHEY; CDR2 reads SMNVEV (reference sequence). The CDR3 has 17 amino acids. In DNA, the CDR3 is TGTGCCAGCAGTTTCCCTGGACAGGGGGGTTCCTACAATGAGCAGTTCTTC. Translated: CASSFPGQGGSYNEQFF.

This chain links TRBV20-1 with TRBJ2-5; unclear D gene. This CDR3 is 15 amino acids long. Trimming took off 0 bases at V and 7 bases at J, with 18 bases between the two ends. Germline V gives CDR1 DFQATT, CDR2 SNEGSKA (reference sequence). The CDR3 protein is CSAREAEHPYRTQYF. The CDR3 nucleotides are TGCAGTGCTAGAGAAGCCGAACACCCCTATAGGACCCAGTACTTC.

The chain carries TRBV7-2 and TRBJ2-7; 8 positions match TRBD2. CDR1 SGHTA and CDR2 FQGNSA come from the germline V gene. CDR3 length equals 17 residues. The V segment lost 0 bases and the J segment 0 bases; nucleotides outside the gene matches: 7. The CDR3: CASSLARTSLFSYEQYF. The CDR3 DNA follows: TGTGCCAGCAGCTTAGCGCGGACTAGCCTATTCTCCTACGAGCAGTACTTC.

V usage is TRBV18 and J usage is TRBJ2-1, with 11 bases that match TRBD2. The V gene end was trimmed by 5 bases and the J gene end by 8 bases; junction bases not matched to a gene: 11. This CDR3 has 16 amino acids. The germline V gene has CDR1 KGHSH and CDR2 LQKENI. The CDR3 here is CASSNGRKGLADEQFF. Written as DNA, the CDR3 is TGTGCCAGCTCAAATGGTAGAAAGGGACTAGCGGATGAGCAGTTCTTC.

The chain couples TRBV12-3 or TRBV12-4 to TRBJ2-7; D remains ambiguous. This CDR3 spans 13 amino acids. Trimming stripped 3 bases from V and 2 bases from J, with 8 bases between. As DNA, the CDR3 is TGTGCCAGCAGTTTTCCGTTAGCCTACGAGCAGTACTTC. Translation: CASSFPLAYEQYF.

The CDR3 bases are TGTGCCACCACAGGTTCTCAAGAGACCCAGTACTTC. The encoded protein is CATTGSQETQYF. V usage is TRBV15 and J usage is TRBJ2-5, with D hard to call. This CDR3 contains 12 residues. V lost 7 bases to trimming and J lost 2 bases, with 8 bases between them. The germline gives CDR1 LNHNV, CDR2 YYDKDF (reference sequence).

The rearrangement links TRBV5-6 to TRBJ1-1; TRBD1 agrees at 8 bases. Trimming at V came to 4 bases and at J to 6 bases, leaving 8 bases not matched to a gene. The CDR3 contains 14 residues. Germline loops: CDR1 SGHDT, CDR2 YYEEEE. DNA of the CDR3: TGTGCCAGCAGCACAACGACAGGGGTAGCTGAAGCTTTCTTT. It encodes CASSTTTGVAEAFF.

The genes are TRBV10-3 and TRBJ2-5; 7 bases align to TRBD2. The junction had 3 bases not matched to a gene; V was cut back by 1 base and J by 4 bases. Germline lookup yields CDR1 ENHRY and CDR2 SYGVKD. This CDR3 has 14 residues. The chain's CDR3 is CAISEWASGETQYF. CDR3 bases: TGTGCCATCAGTGAGTGGGCTAGCGGAGAGACCCAGTACTTC.

In its sample, this clonotype was seen a few times. The CDR3 reads CASSPEIGTSSYEQYF. The CDR3 DNA sequence: TGTGCCAGCAGCCCAGAAATCGGGACATCTTCCTACGAGCAGTACTTC. V usage is TRBV13 and J usage is TRBJ2-7; a possible D gene is TRBD1 (6 bases). The germline V and J ends were trimmed by 5 bases and 1 base, with 18 bases remaining between them. The CDR3 totals 16 residues. Germline V gives CDR1 PRHDT, CDR2 FYEKMQ (reference sequence). Together with reference TRBV13 and TRBJ2-7, the CDR3 gives the full variable domain: AAGVIQSPRHLIKEKRETATLKCYPIPRHDTVYWYQQGPGQDPQFLISFYEKMQSDKGSIPDRFSAQQFSDYHSELNMSSLELGDSALYFCASSPEIGTSSYEQYFGPGTRLTVT.

This clonotype was counted between two and nine times. The rearrangement links TRBV7-2 to TRBJ1-2; perhaps TRBD1 as D (5 bases). The length of the CDR3 is 13 residues. Trimming took off 5 bases at V and 8 bases at J, with 15 bases between the two ends. Germline CDR1 reads SGHTA; CDR2 reads FQGNSA. CDR3 loop: CASSRSTGRGYTF. The CDR3 nucleotides read TGTGCCAGCAGCCGTAGTACAGGTCGCGGCTACACCTTC.

V usage is TRBV7-3 and J usage is TRBJ2-1; TRBD1 or TRBD2 may be the D gene (5 bases each). CDR3 length: 13 amino acids. Germline CDR1 is SGHTA and CDR2 is FQGTGA. V lost 6 bases and J 3 bases, leaving 9 bases between the germline ends. DNA of the CDR3: TGTGCCAGCAGGGGGACGGGCTACAATGAGCAGTTCTTC. Translation gives CASRGTGYNEQFF.

This clonotype was seen many times. V and J are TRBV4-3 and TRBJ2-2, with TRBD2 matching over 12 bases. The length of the CDR3 is 15 residues. Looked up from germline, CDR1 is LGHNA and CDR2 is YSLEER. Losses at the gene ends were 3 bases for V and 6 bases for J; bases not matched to a gene: 2. Written as DNA, the CDR3 is TGCGCCAGCAGCCAGACTAGCGGGAGTTCCGGGGAGCTGTTTTTT. As protein: CASSQTSGSSGELFF.

The sample holds a few counts of this clonotype. The V gene is TRBV6-5, the J gene TRBJ2-4; TRBD2 aligns across 9 bases. Germline CDR1 reads MNHEY; CDR2 reads SVGAGI. V was pared by 2 bases and J by 8 bases, with 7 bases of the junction left unmatched. This CDR3 has 15 amino acids. CDR3 sequence reads: CASSYGWREGDIQYF. DNA for the CDR3: TGTGCCAGCAGTTACGGGTGGCGGGAGGGTGACATTCAGTACTTC.

The table lists this clonotype with many counts. The chain carries TRBV18 and TRBJ1-1; tentative D call: TRBD1 (6 bases). This CDR3 comprises 14 residues. The V gene's germline CDR1 is KGHSH and CDR2 LQKENI. V lost 4 bases to trimming and J lost 4 bases, with 13 bases between them. CDR3 sequence (DNA): TGTGCCAGCTCACTAAACGGGGGGCCCACTGAAGCTTTCTTT. As protein: CASSLNGGPTEAFF. Full variable domain (rest looked up from reference TRBV18 and TRBJ1-1): NAGVMQNPRHLVRRRGQEARLRCSPMKGHSHVYWYRQLPEEGLKFMVYLQKENIIDESGMPKERFSAEFPKEGPSILRIQQVVRGDSAAYFCASSLNGGPTEAFFGQGTRLTVV.

Many counts were recorded for this clonotype. CDR3 amino acids: CASSRDPRRTDTQYF. For the CDR3, the DNA is TGTGCCAGCAGTCGAGACCCCCGGAGGACTGACACGCAGTATTTT. The chain is built from TRBV28 and TRBJ2-3, with a possible D match to TRBD2 (5 bases). Between the trimmed V and J ends, which lost 5 bases and 9 bases, there was a span of 21 bases. Germline V gene lookup returns CDR1 MDHEN and CDR2 SYDVKM. CDR3 length: 15 amino acids.

This chain links TRBV6-2 or TRBV6-3 with TRBJ2-3; TRBD2 aligns across 9 bases. The germline V gene has CDR1 MNHEY and CDR2 SVGEGT. The CDR3 has 15 residues. The V gene end was trimmed by 2 bases and the J gene end by 2 bases; junction bases not matched to a gene: 2. The DNA of the CDR3 is TGTGCCAGCAGTTACGCGGGAGGGACCACAGATACGCAGTATTTT. This translates into CASSYAGGTTDTQYF.

The chain combines TRBV5-8 with TRBJ1-5; D remains unclear. The CDR3 covers 16 residues. From germline, CDR1 is SGHTS and CDR2 YDEGEE. Trimming removed 2 bases from V and 0 bases from J, with 12 bases in between. In DNA form, the CDR3 reads TGTGCCAGCAGCTTTAATCCCGAGTATAGCAATCAGCCCCAGCATTTT. It yields the protein CASSFNPEYSNQPQHF.

This clonotype was picked up a small number of times. The rearrangement uses TRBV12-3 or TRBV12-4 and TRBJ2-1; TRBD1 matches at 9 bases. The CDR3 runs 15 residues. Unmatched junction bases numbered 11, after V lost 6 bases and J lost 8 bases. CDR3: CASSSPGTGRDEQFF. The CDR3 nucleotides read TGTGCCAGCAGCAGTCCCGGGACAGGGAGGGATGAGCAGTTCTTC.

This clonotype was seen more than once but under ten times. In DNA form, the CDR3 reads TGTGCCAGCACCTTAAACGCAGGGCAGTACTTC. Translated, it gives CASTLNAGQYF. The chain employs TRBV12-3 or TRBV12-4 and TRBJ2-7; D not resolved. This CDR3 has 11 residues. V was trimmed by 7 bases and J by 9 bases, leaving 13 bases between them.

In its sample, this clonotype was seen a few times. The chain is built from TRBV19 and TRBJ2-7, with no clear D. CDR1 is LNHDA and CDR2 is SQIVND in the germline V gene (reference sequence). Trimming removed 3 bases at V and 2 bases at J, with 11 bases between. The CDR3 is 14 amino acids. The CDR3 protein is CASSIARTTYEQYF. The CDR3 region has the DNA TGTGCCAGTAGTATTGCCAGGACCACCTACGAGCAGTACTTC. Full variable domain (rest looked up from reference TRBV19 and TRBJ2-7): DGGITQSPKYLFRKEGQNVTLSCEQNLNHDAMYWYRQDPGQGLRLIYYSQIVNDFQKGDIAEGYSVSREKKESFPLTVTSAQKNPTAFYLCASSIARTTYEQYFGPGTRLTVT.

This chain joins TRBV7-2 and TRBJ1-6; D is unclear. The CDR3 consists of 15 residues. The germline gives CDR1 SGHTA, CDR2 FQGNSA. Trimming stripped 5 bases from V and 7 bases from J, with 15 bases between. CDR3 region: CASSTNPGSNSPLHF. CDR3 nucleotide sequence: TGTGCCAGCAGCACTAATCCGGGATCGAATTCACCCCTCCACTTT. Drawing the rest from reference TRBV7-2 and TRBJ1-6, the complete variable domain is GAGVSQSPSNKVTEKGKDVELRCDPISGHTALYWYRQSLGQGLEFLIYFQGNSAPDKSGLPSDRFSAERTGGSVSTLTIQRTQQEDSAVYLCASSTNPGSNSPLHFGNGTRLTVT.

This clonotype has just a few counts. V gene TRBV3-1 combines with J gene TRBJ2-4, with no clear D. Germline assignment: CDR1 LGHDT and CDR2 YNNKEL (reference sequence). This CDR3 is built from 14 residues. V dropped 2 bases and J dropped 0 bases, with 5 bases sitting between them. CDR3 nucleotide sequence: TGTGCCAGCAGCCAACAGGTAGCCAAAAACATTCAGTACTTC. Translation gives CASSQQVAKNIQYF. The whole variable domain, filled in from reference TRBV3-1 and TRBJ2-4, reads DTAVSQTPKYLVTQMGNDKSIKCEQNLGHDTMYWYKQDSKKFLKIMFSYNNKELIINETVPNRFSPKSPDKAHLNLHINSLELGDSAVYFCASSQQVAKNIQYFGAGTRLSVL.

A few counts support this clonotype. This chain uses TRBV30 with TRBJ2-7; D gene ambiguous. The CDR3 is 13 residues long. Trimming shortened V by 2 bases and J by 3 bases, and 11 bases separated the two germline ends. CDR1 and CDR2 from the germline V gene are GTSNPN and SVGIG (reference sequence). In DNA, the CDR3 is TGTGCCTGGAGTCCGGTCAGATACTACGAGCAGTACTTC. This translates into CAWSPVRYYEQYF.